This T cell receptor beta chain was identified during a study of shared clonotypes between healthy human individuals. Between the trimmed V and J ends, which lost 0 bases and 0 bases, there was a span of 9 bases. The CDR3 contains 15 residues. Germline values: CDR1 SGHDT, CDR2 YYEEEE. Findings of the study overall: Clonotype sharing among donors, it was expected, would be affected by sequencing depth.

Here immunoSEQ multiplex PCR was the method, and the copy in TCRdb shows in-frame clones only, minus some. This sample has about 550,000 clones; just under 97% occur once, and the top ten carry about 0.11%. Naivety among CD8 cells was defined by CD45RO negativity and positive CCR7 selection, thereby excluding terminally differentiated effector memory CD45RA+ cells. Points on this clone: Its antigen is not known.

This clonotype was obtained from a woman aged 25 to 39 in good health. J is TRBJ1-1 and V is TRBV5-6, with D possibly matching TRBD1 (5 bases). Sequencing was carried out using naive CD8+ T cells sorted from blood. DNA of the CDR3: TGTGCCAGCAGCTTGGCTGGGGCAATGAACACTGAAGCTTTCTTT. Its translation: CASSLAGAMNTEAFF. The full variable domain, its missing parts supplied by reference TRBV5-6 and TRBJ1-1, is DAGVTQSPTHLIKTRGQQVTLRCSPKSGHDTVSWYQQALGQGPQFIFQYYEEEERQRGNFPDRFSGHQFPNYSSELNVNALLLGDSALYLCASSLAGAMNTEAFFGQGTRLTVV.